These 16 T cell receptor beta chains were all obtained from the same sample, sequenced in a study of beta chain features in type 1 diabetes. What was sequenced were expressed TCRB transcripts, since all of the isolated RNA had been reverse transcribed. The table came from immunoSEQ multiplex PCR; TCRdb's copy has only in-frame clones and leaves some out. The data contain about 230,000 clones, roughly 9.6% of them singletons. Source material: naive CD4+ T cells from blood. The receptors here all came from a woman aged 18-29 years in good health.

This clone has just a few counts. The chain has TRBV5-1 and TRBJ2-6; D call uncertain. V was clipped by 0 bases and J by 0 bases, with 10 bases between them. The CDR3 is made up of 17 amino acids. Germline V gene sequence: CDR1 SGHRS, CDR2 YFSETQ. The CDR3 coding sequence is TGCGCCAGCAGCTTGGACGGCCGACACTCTGGGGCCAACGTCCTGACTTTC. It is translated as CASSLDGRHSGANVLTF.

This clone was detected a few times. The J gene is TRBJ2-5, the V gene TRBV11-3; 12 bases agree with TRBD1. The CDR3 spans 15 residues. Germline V gene lookup returns CDR1 SGHNT and CDR2 YENEEA. Germline trimming cut 5 bases from V and 5 bases from J; bases unmatched to any gene: 6. CDR3: CASSMGQGAEETQYF. The CDR3 DNA reads TGTGCCAGCAGCATGGGACAGGGGGCCGAGGAGACCCAGTACTTC.

This sequence joins TRBV19 and TRBJ2-3; tentative D call: TRBD2 (6 bases). The CDR3 spans 17 residues. V shed 3 bases and J shed 0 bases, with 16 bases lying between them. The germline gives CDR1 LNHDA, CDR2 SQIVND (reference sequence). The CDR3 spells CASSILPTSGSTDTQYF. CDR3 coding DNA: TGTGCCAGTAGTATTCTCCCAACCAGCGGGAGCACAGATACGCAGTATTTT.

A few counts support this clone. The chain couples TRBV5-4 to TRBJ2-2; 10 bases are a match to TRBD2. The germline gives CDR1 SGHNT, CDR2 YYREEE (reference sequence). This CDR3 has 17 amino acids. V shed 0 bases and J 6 bases; nucleotides not matched to a gene: 8. The CDR3, as DNA: TGTGCCAGCAGCTTGGGTCGAAGCGGGAGGGCGCCCGGGGAGCTGTTTTTT. It yields the protein CASSLGRSGRAPGELFF.

This clone came up a few times. This chain connects TRBV18 to TRBJ2-7; 11 bases are a match to TRBD1. The CDR3 is 16 residues long. V was clipped by 1 base and J by 6 bases; unmatched bases: 8. Germline V lookup: CDR1 KGHSH, CDR2 LQKENI. The CDR3 DNA reads TGTGCCAGCTCACCACAGGGACAGGGGGGTTACGGCGAGCAGTACTTC. It translates to CASSPQGQGGYGEQYF. The variable domain in full, completed from reference TRBV18 and TRBJ2-7, reads NAGVMQNPRHLVRRRGQEARLRCSPMKGHSHVYWYRQLPEEGLKFMVYLQKENIIDESGMPKERFSAEFPKEGPSILRIQQVVRGDSAAYFCASSPQGQGGYGEQYFGPGTRLTVT.

The rearrangement uses TRBV5-1 and TRBJ2-1; D possibly corresponds to TRBD2 (5 bases). V shed 0 bases and J shed 7 bases, with 8 bases lying between them. From germline, CDR1 is SGHRS and CDR2 YFSETQ. The CDR3 contains 13 residues. The DNA for the CDR3 is TGCGCCAGCAGCTTGGTCCCGGGGAATGAGCAGTTCTTC. The encoded protein is CASSLVPGNEQFF.

This clone has more than one count but fewer than ten. V and J are TRBV29-1 and TRBJ1-1; D uncertain. The CDR3 contains 12 residues. CDR1 and CDR2 (germline): SQVTM, ANQGSEA. Between the trimmed V and J ends, which lost 7 bases and 1 base, there was a span of 10 bases. DNA for the CDR3: TGCAGCGCACATCCCTCGAACACTGAAGCTTTCTTT. Translated: CSAHPSNTEAFF.

This CDR3 reads CAWSVGLGTEAFF. CDR3 in DNA: TGTGCCTGGAGTGTGGGGCTAGGCACTGAAGCTTTCTTT. The chain joins TRBV30 to TRBJ1-1; D is perhaps TRBD1 (5 bases). There are 13 residues in the CDR3. Germline assignment: CDR1 GTSNPN and CDR2 SVGIG (reference sequence). V lost 0 bases and J lost 4, with 9 bases in between. The full variable domain, rest sourced from reference TRBV30 and TRBJ1-1, is SQTIHQWPATLVQPVGSPLSLECTVEGTSNPNLYWYRQAAGRGLQLLFYSVGIGQISSEVPQNLSASRPQDRQFILSSKKLLLSDSGFYLCAWSVGLGTEAFFGQGTRLTVV.

This chain links TRBV29-1 with TRBJ2-7, with D perhaps matching TRBD1 (6 bases). CDR1 is SQVTM, CDR2 ANQGSEA, per germline. The CDR3 is made up of 13 amino acids. V was cut by 4 bases and J by 2 bases, with 12 bases left in between. Here the CDR3 DNA reads TGCAGCGTTGTTGTTCAGGGGCCCTACGAGCAGTACTTC. The encoded protein is CSVVVQGPYEQYF.

The chain combines TRBV27 with TRBJ1-1; 8 bases match TRBD1. This CDR3 has 15 residues. Germline loops: CDR1 MNHEY, CDR2 SMNVEV (reference sequence). V shed 7 bases, J shed 5 bases, and the junction held 12 bases outside the gene matches. For the CDR3, the DNA is TGTGCCAGCACCTTCTCGCAGGGGGCTGGGACTGAAGCTTTCTTT. This codes for CASTFSQGAGTEAFF.

The sample holds a few counts of this clone. DNA for the CDR3: TGTGCCAGCAGCTTCAAACAGGGGACTGAAGCTTTCTTT. As protein: CASSFKQGTEAFF. This chain connects TRBV5-4 to TRBJ1-1; 7 nucleotides align to TRBD1. After removal of 2 bases from V and 5 bases from J, the junction contained 3 bases not matched to a gene. Germline CDR1 SGHNT, CDR2 YYREEE (reference sequence). This CDR3 spans 13 amino acids.

The V call is TRBV6-1, the J call TRBJ2-3, with no clear D. The CDR3 loop spans 15 amino acids. From germline, CDR1 is MNHNS and CDR2 SASEGT. V was shortened by 0 bases and J by 5 bases, with 12 bases between the two germline ends. The CDR3 sequence: CASSEARRMGDTQYF. Written as DNA, the CDR3 is TGTGCCAGCAGTGAAGCGCGGCGTATGGGAGATACGCAGTATTTT.

In this sample, this clone turned up a few times. This chain uses TRBV21-1 with TRBJ1-5; TRBD1 is the table's D call and was not checked against the DNA. TRBV21-1 is a pseudogene locus. This CDR3 has 15 amino acids. The CDR3 loop reads CASSKGQFSNQPQHF. The CDR3 DNA reads TGTGCCAGCAGCAAAGGGCAGTTTAGCAATCAGCCCCAGCATTTT.

This clone was observed a few times. J is TRBJ1-4 and V is TRBV30; no reliable D call. CDR1 is GTSNPN, CDR2 SVGIG, per germline (reference sequence). The CDR3 has 12 amino acids. V lost 3 bases and J 8 bases, leaving 10 bases between the germline ends. This chain's CDR3 is CAWSEFREKLFF. CDR3 coding DNA: TGTGCCTGGAGCGAGTTCCGGGAAAAACTGTTTTTT.

This sequence joins TRBV18 and TRBJ1-4; no clear D. The CDR3 covers 14 residues. The germline V gene encodes CDR1 KGHSH and CDR2 LQKENI. V was cut by 3 bases and J by 2 bases, with 7 bases left in between. CDR3 protein: CASSPQQTNEKLFF. CDR3 bases: TGTGCCAGCTCACCCCAACAGACTAATGAAAAACTGTTTTTT.

This clone was picked up many times. CDR3: CASGQKLAGGLYEQYF. CDR3 nucleotide sequence: TGTGCTAGTGGTCAAAAACTAGCGGGAGGCCTCTACGAGCAGTACTTC. The chain links TRBV12-5 to TRBJ2-7; 12 bases are a match to TRBD2. This CDR3 region has 16 residues. Looked up from germline, CDR1 is LGHNT and CDR2 is FRNRAP. V lost 5 bases to trimming and J lost 3 bases; unmatched junction nucleotides: 8.